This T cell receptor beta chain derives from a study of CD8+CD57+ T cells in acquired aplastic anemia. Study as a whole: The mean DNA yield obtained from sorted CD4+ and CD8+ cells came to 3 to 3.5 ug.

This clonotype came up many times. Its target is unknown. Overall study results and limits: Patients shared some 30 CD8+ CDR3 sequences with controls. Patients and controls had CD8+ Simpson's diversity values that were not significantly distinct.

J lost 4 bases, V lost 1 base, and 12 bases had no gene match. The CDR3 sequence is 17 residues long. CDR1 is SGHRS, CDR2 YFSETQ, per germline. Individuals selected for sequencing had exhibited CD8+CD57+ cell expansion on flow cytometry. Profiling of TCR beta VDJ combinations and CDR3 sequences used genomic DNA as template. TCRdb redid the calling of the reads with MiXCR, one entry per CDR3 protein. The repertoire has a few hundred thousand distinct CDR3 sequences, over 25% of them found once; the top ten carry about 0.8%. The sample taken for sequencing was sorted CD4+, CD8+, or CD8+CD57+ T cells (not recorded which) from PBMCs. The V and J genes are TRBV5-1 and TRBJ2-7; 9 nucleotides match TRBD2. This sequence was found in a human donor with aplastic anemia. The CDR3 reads CASSLPRLAGFQYEQYF. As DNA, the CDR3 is TGCGCCAGCAGCTTGCCTCGGCTAGCGGGATTCCAGTACGAGCAGTACTTC.